This T cell receptor beta chain was recorded in a study of cytomegalovirus exposure and HLA in healthy donors. On the study more broadly: In terms of ancestry, the Caucasian-associated cluster contained around 79% of the approximately 400 genotyped donors.

About this clone: Its target is unknown.

The V gene's germline CDR1 is LNHNV and CDR2 YYDKDF (reference sequence). This CDR3 spans 15 amino acids. The ends were cut back, 0 bases at V and 7 bases at J, with 13 bases in the middle. Study findings and constraints: Later, an analysis showed that TCR beta chains associated with HLA were more clonally expanded than others that were equally common. Some TCR beta chains (about 170 of them) were listed as cytomegalovirus-associated.

The primer mix had 60 Vbeta and 13 Jbeta primers. The data were produced by immunoSEQ multiplex PCR, yet TCRdb's version contains in-frame clones alone and is incomplete. The sample has more than 55,000 clones, 60% to 75% seen once; the top ten hold 11%. This rearrangement joins TRBV15 to TRBJ2-1, with D perhaps TRBD2 (5 bases). The TCR comes from a woman aged 55-69 years in good health and CMV-seropositive. The sample consisted of PBMCs. Here the CDR3 DNA reads TGTGCCACCAGCAGAGATCGGGGAGTAAAAAATGAGCAGTTCTTC. It encodes CATSRDRGVKNEQFF.